The 20 T cell receptor beta chains below come from one sample, sequenced in a study of shared T cell receptors in the human thymus. Method: immunoSEQ multiplex PCR; TCRdb's copy keeps in-frame clones and lacks some. This table holds about 540,000 clones, 78% found once. A further study also used this sample, focusing on human thymus T cells.

Material for sequencing was thymocytes. The receptors shown here come from a boy under two years old with a congenital heart defect.

The chain carries TRBV6-4 and TRBJ1-1; 8 positions match TRBD1. The CDR3 has 14 residues. Per germline, CDR1 MRHNA and CDR2 SNTAGT. J gave up 0 bases and V 7 bases, and 4 bases lay outside the gene matches. CDR3 nucleotide sequence: TGTGCCAGCAAATCGACAGGGGTGAACACTGAAGCTTTCTTT. Protein: CASKSTGVNTEAFF.

The chain is built from TRBV4-1 and TRBJ2-3; 7 positions match TRBD2. After removal of 2 bases from V and 2 bases from J, the junction contained 13 bases not matched to a gene. In germline, CDR1 is MGHRA, CDR2 YSYEKL. The CDR3 covers 18 residues. CDR3 coding DNA: TGCGCCAGCAGCCAAAGGGGTCGGACTAGTCCCACCACAGATACGCAGTATTTT. Protein sequence: CASSQRGRTSPTTDTQYF.

The V gene is TRBV5-4, the J gene TRBJ2-2; perhaps TRBD2 as D (5 bases). Between the trimmed V and J ends, which lost 4 bases and 5 bases, there was a span of 27 bases. The CDR3 is 19 amino acids. The germline V gene has CDR1 SGHNT and CDR2 YYREEE (reference sequence). The CDR3 nucleotides read TGTGCCAGCAGCCCGGGCTCCGCGGGCACCGGGGAGCTTACCGGGGAGCTGTTTTTT. It is translated as CASSPGSAGTGELTGELFF.

This clone occurred a few times. This chain links TRBV28 with TRBJ1-5; D remains ambiguous. The CDR3 is 14 amino acids. Germline V gene sequence: CDR1 MDHEN, CDR2 SYDVKM. The V gene lost 8 bases and the J gene lost 3 bases, with 14 bases spanning the gap. In nucleotides, the CDR3 is TGTGCCAGCGCCCAAAAAGCAAACAATCAGCCCCAGCATTTT. This encodes CASAQKANNQPQHF.

The chain couples TRBV19 to TRBJ2-7; D call uncertain. This CDR3 has 15 amino acids. Germline V CDR1 and CDR2: LNHDA, SQIVND (reference sequence). The V and J ends lost 5 bases and 2 bases respectively, with 16 bases between them. CDR3 nucleotide sequence: TGTGCCAGTAGTGTAAACCCAACTCCCACCTACGAGCAGTACTTC. Protein product: CASSVNPTPTYEQYF.

The chain recombines TRBV18 with TRBJ2-3, with 10 bases that match TRBD2. CDR1 and CDR2 (germline): KGHSH, LQKENI. The CDR3 has 16 residues. Losses at the gene ends were 2 bases for V and 6 bases for J; bases not matched to a gene: 8. The CDR3 region is CASSPFLAGEADTQYF. CDR3 DNA sequence: TGTGCCAGCTCACCATTCCTAGCGGGAGAGGCTGATACGCAGTATTTT.

A few counts support this clone. The V gene is TRBV4-3, the J gene TRBJ1-5; 8 bases fit TRBD1. Trimming took 0 bases from V and 5 from J; bases not matched to a gene: 12. This CDR3 has 18 residues. The V gene's germline CDR1 is LGHNA and CDR2 YSLEER. The CDR3 reads CASSQDPPRQGCDQPQHF. DNA of the CDR3: TGCGCCAGCAGCCAAGATCCCCCTCGACAGGGGTGCGATCAGCCCCAGCATTTT.

This chain's CDR3 is CASSQDPGEQFF. CDR3 coding DNA: TGTGCCAGCAGCCAAGATCCGGGTGAGCAGTTCTTC. The V and J genes are TRBV14 and TRBJ2-1; no firm D call. This CDR3 contains 12 residues. Germline V CDR1 and CDR2: SGHDN, FVKESK. Trimming shortened V by 0 bases and J by 9 bases, and 6 bases separated the two germline ends.

The chain joins TRBV10-3 to TRBJ2-7; tentative D call: TRBD1 (6 bases). There are 15 residues in the CDR3. Trimming took off 2 bases at V and 2 bases at J, with 13 bases between the two ends. Germline V gene sequence: CDR1 ENHRY, CDR2 SYGVKD. For the CDR3, the DNA is TGTGCCATCAGTGAGGACGACAGGTTCGCCTACGAGCAGTACTTC. Its protein product is CAISEDDRFAYEQYF.

In its sample, this clone was seen a few times. This CDR3 reads CASSLGRRGGSGANVLTF. The CDR3 DNA sequence: TGTGCCAGCAGTTTAGGTAGGAGGGGTGGCTCTGGGGCCAACGTCCTGACTTTC. The V and J genes are TRBV27 and TRBJ2-6, with D maybe TRBD2 (6 bases). The V end was cut by 2 bases, the J end by 0 bases, with 14 bases between. The CDR3 loop spans 18 amino acids. Germline-derived CDR1 and CDR2 are MNHEY and SMNVEV (reference sequence).

This clone showed up just once. This chain links TRBV13 with TRBJ2-1; D uncertain. CDR1 is PRHDT and CDR2 is FYEKMQ in the germline V gene (reference sequence). Trimming removed 8 bases from V and 0 bases from J, with 17 bases in between. CDR3 length: 16 residues. In DNA form, the CDR3 reads TGTGCCAGCCCATTACCTCCCTTTAGCTCCTACAATGAGCAGTTCTTC. Residues: CASPLPPFSSYNEQFF.

DNA of the CDR3: TGTGCCAGCAGCGTCGGAGAGGGCCTTAGAAATGAGCAGTTCTTC. Amino acids: CASSVGEGLRNEQFF. The chain links TRBV9 to TRBJ2-1, with a weak D call TRBD2 (5 bases). The CDR3 contains 15 residues. Germline CDR1 reads SGDLS; CDR2 reads YYNGEE. The ends were cut back, 2 bases at V and 7 bases at J, with 16 bases in the middle.

This clone was recorded once. This sequence joins TRBV4-2 and TRBJ2-3; D not resolved. The CDR3 covers 14 residues. Looked up from germline, CDR1 is LGHNA and CDR2 is YNFKEQ. Trimming removed 0 bases at V and 2 bases at J, with 6 bases between. The CDR3 spells CASSQEAHTDTQYF. The CDR3 bases are TGTGCCAGCAGCCAAGAGGCCCACACAGATACGCAGTATTTT.

The chain recombines TRBV11-2 with TRBJ1-2, with no clear D. V dropped 0 bases and J dropped 3 bases, with 11 bases sitting between them. Germline V gene sequence: CDR1 SGHAT, CDR2 FQNNGV. CDR3 length equals 15 residues. The CDR3 DNA is TGTGCCAGCAGCTTAGATCCAGGAGGCGACTATGGCTACACCTTC. It translates to CASSLDPGGDYGYTF.

This clone was detected only a few times. This chain links TRBV6-1 with TRBJ2-7, with D possibly being TRBD1 (7 bases). This CDR3 has 17 amino acids. Germline V lookup: CDR1 MNHNS, CDR2 SASEGT. With 0 bases removed from V and 0 bases from J, the gap between germline ends came to 15 bases. In nucleotides, the CDR3 is TGTGCCAGCAGTGAAGCGACCCAGGGGGGAAACTCCTACGAGCAGTACTTC. This gives the protein CASSEATQGGNSYEQYF.

The chain couples TRBV19 to TRBJ1-2; 9 nucleotides match TRBD1. Trimming at V came to 5 bases and at J to 1 base, leaving 20 bases not matched to a gene. The CDR3 extends over 20 amino acids. The V gene's germline CDR1 is LNHDA and CDR2 SQIVND (reference sequence). The CDR3 sequence is CASSESPIPDRGESNYGYTF. The CDR3 DNA follows: TGTGCCAGTAGTGAATCCCCTATCCCCGACAGGGGGGAAAGTAACTATGGCTACACCTTC.

This chain uses TRBV20-1 with TRBJ2-3; TRBD2 agrees at 8 bases. CDR1 DFQATT and CDR2 SNEGSKA come from the germline V gene (reference sequence). The CDR3 sequence is 9 residues long. J was trimmed by 14 bases and V by 6 bases; bases with no gene match: 4. CDR3 nucleotides: TGCAGTGCGGGACTAGTAGGGTATTTT. Its translation: CSAGLVGYF.

This chain uses TRBV7-3 with TRBJ2-5, with D possibly matching TRBD1 (6 bases). Germline values: CDR1 SGHTA, CDR2 FQGTGA. The germline V and J ends were trimmed by 1 base and 5 bases, with 14 bases remaining between them. CDR3 length: 15 amino acids. The CDR3 spells CASSLKGHPGETQYF. The CDR3 DNA sequence: TGTGCCAGCAGCTTAAAGGGACACCCGGGGGAGACCCAGTACTTC.

The V gene is TRBV6-1, the J gene TRBJ2-1; weak D call: TRBD2 (6 bases). Trimming shortened V by 2 bases and J by 4 bases, and 12 bases separated the two germline ends. The V gene's germline CDR1 is MNHNS and CDR2 SASEGT. The CDR3 runs to 15 residues. The chain's CDR3 is CASSERSGWYNEQFF. Here the CDR3 DNA reads TGTGCCAGCAGTGAAAGAAGCGGGTGGTACAATGAGCAGTTCTTC.

The chain joins TRBV4-1 to TRBJ1-4; 7 bases align to TRBD1. The germline V gene encodes CDR1 MGHRA and CDR2 YSYEKL. V gave up 3 bases and J gave up 5 bases; unmatched junction bases: 9. The CDR3 has 16 amino acids. CDR3 bases: TGCGCCAGCAGCCACAGGACGACAGGGTCGAATGAAAAACTGTTTTTT. As protein: CASSHRTTGSNEKLFF.